This TCR beta chain was obtained from a study of identical twins. The V end was cut by 6 bases, the J end by 5 bases, with 5 bases between. Germline-derived CDR1 and CDR2 are ENHRY and SYGVKD. This CDR3 has 11 amino acids. One entry per CDR3 protein results from TCRdb running MiXCR on the 5' RACE reads. The sample shows 350,000 or so distinct CDR3 sequences, 9% of them seen only once. This clonotype was seen only a few times. This sequence originates from a woman aged 50 to 65 in good health. The J gene is TRBJ2-1, the V gene TRBV10-3; D gene uncertain. The material sequenced was naive T cells sorted from blood. CDR3 in amino acids: CAIRGNNEQFF. In DNA, the CDR3 is TGTGCCATCAGGGGCAACAATGAGCAGTTCTTC.